The 32 T cell receptor beta chains given below trace back to one sample, sequenced in a study of PD-1 blockade in mismatch repair-deficient tumors. Profiled with immunoSEQ multiplex PCR; TCRdb holds only in-frame clones, not every one. The table has tens of thousands of clones, approximately 88% seen once. The material was peripheral blood, obtained 52 weeks after starting pembrolizumab. Receptors originate from an adult with mismatch repair-deficient cancer.

V usage is TRBV6-5 and J usage is TRBJ1-2, with a tentative D call TRBD1 (6 bases). V dropped 2 bases and J dropped 4 bases, with 14 bases sitting between them. The CDR3 contains 15 residues. Germline CDR1 MNHEY, CDR2 SVGAGI. The CDR3 protein is CASSYGTPSRYGYTF. Here the CDR3 DNA reads TGTGCCAGCAGTTACGGGACACCGTCTCGCTATGGCTACACCTTC.

The V and J genes are TRBV29-1 and TRBJ1-6, with 8 bases matching TRBD1. J lost 7 bases, V lost 6 bases, and 8 bases had no gene match. The V gene's germline CDR1 is SQVTM and CDR2 ANQGSEA. CDR3 length: 14 amino acids. The CDR3 region has the DNA TGCAGCGTCGGTACCGGGACAGGAAATTCACCCCTCCACTTT. Translating it yields CSVGTGTGNSPLHF.

V is TRBV4-3 and J is TRBJ2-3; D is unresolved. Trimming pared 0 bases from V and 1 base from J, leaving 8 bases between. The CDR3 has 15 amino acids. Germline CDR1 reads LGHNA; CDR2 reads YSLEER. The CDR3 nucleotides read TGCGCCAGCAGCCAAGACCCCGCGGGCACAGATACGCAGTATTTT. The encoded protein is CASSQDPAGTDTQYF.

V usage is TRBV11-2 and J usage is TRBJ2-2, with TRBD2 matching over 7 bases. Germline-derived CDR1 and CDR2 are SGHAT and FQNNGV. Germline trimming cut 6 bases from V and 2 bases from J; bases unmatched to any gene: 9. The length of the CDR3 is 16 residues. For the CDR3, the DNA is TGTGCCAGCAGAGTACTAGCGAATAAAAACACCGGGGAGCTGTTTTTT. Its translation is CASRVLANKNTGELFF.

This chain joins TRBV5-1 and TRBJ2-3; no clear D gene. The CDR3 loop spans 15 amino acids. Germline-derived CDR1 and CDR2 are SGHRS and YFSETQ. The ends were cut back, 0 bases at V and 8 bases at J, with 16 bases in the middle. The CDR3 bases are TGCGCCAGCAGCTTGGCTCGACGAGCCTGGAGTACGCAGTATTTT. Encoded protein: CASSLARRAWSTQYF.

This rearrangement joins TRBV6-5 to TRBJ2-7, with 12 bases fitting TRBD2. This CDR3 contains 14 residues. Germline V gene data show CDR1 as MNHEY and CDR2 as SVGAGI. The trim removed 5 bases at V and 3 bases at J, leaving 2 bases unmatched. The CDR3 DNA reads as TGTGCCAGCAGTCTAGCGGGAGGGTACTACGAGCAGTACTTC. Protein sequence: CASSLAGGYYEQYF.

This clone has more than one count but fewer than ten. The genes are TRBV2 and TRBJ1-2; TRBD1 is a possible D gene (5 bases). The CDR3 spans 13 residues. V was trimmed by 4 bases and J by 8 bases, leaving 14 bases between them. CDR1 and CDR2 from the germline V gene are SNHLY and FYNNEI. The CDR3 loop reads CASSADMAGGYTF. DNA of the CDR3: TGTGCCAGCAGTGCGGACATGGCGGGGGGCTACACCTTC.

This clone was detected once. The rearrangement uses TRBV7-9 and TRBJ2-3; D gene uncertain. Between the trimmed V and J ends, which lost 3 bases and 2 bases, there was a span of 15 bases. Germline CDR1 SEHNR, CDR2 FQNEAQ (reference sequence). This CDR3 spans 16 amino acids. The CDR3 region has the DNA TGTGCCAGCAGCTTTTTGGGCCAGAGAGCCACAGATACGCAGTATTTT. Translated, it gives CASSFLGQRATDTQYF.

The CDR3 protein is CASSLRGRSTDTQYF. CDR3 DNA sequence: TGTGCCAGCAGCTTGAGGGGACGGTCCACAGATACGCAGTATTTT. The gene calls are TRBV7-2 and TRBJ2-3; D possibly matches TRBD1 or TRBD2 (5 bases each). The CDR3 is 15 residues long. Looked up from germline, CDR1 is SGHTA and CDR2 is FQGNSA. Between the trimmed V and J ends, which lost 3 bases and 2 bases, there was a span of 12 bases.

The chain recombines TRBV7-6 with TRBJ2-5; 8 bases fit TRBD2. Germline CDR1 and CDR2: SGHVS and FNYEAQ. The V segment lost 0 bases and the J segment 5 bases; nucleotides outside the gene matches: 8. The CDR3 has 16 residues. In DNA, the CDR3 is TGTGCCAGCAGCTTAGCGGTCGCGGGAGGCGTGGAGACCCAGTACTTC. This gives the protein CASSLAVAGGVETQYF.

The chain joins TRBV5-6 to TRBJ2-7; D remains ambiguous. Per germline, CDR1 SGHDT and CDR2 YYEEEE. Trimming cost V 0 bases and J 7 bases, with 14 bases left between them. The CDR3 covers 14 residues. CDR3: CASSLAISLLEQYF. The CDR3 DNA is TGTGCCAGCAGCTTGGCCATCAGCCTTTTGGAGCAGTACTTC. Filled out from reference TRBV5-6 and TRBJ2-7, the complete variable domain reads DAGVTQSPTHLIKTRGQQVTLRCSPKSGHDTVSWYQQALGQGPQFIFQYYEEEERQRGNFPDRFSGHQFPNYSSELNVNALLLGDSALYLCASSLAISLLEQYFGPGTRLTVT.

The gene calls are TRBV29-1 and TRBJ2-3; TRBD1 aligns across 8 bases. Per the germline V gene, CDR1 is SQVTM and CDR2 is ANQGSEA. The CDR3 runs 11 residues. V trimming: 1 base; J trimming: 12 bases; junction bases outside the gene matches: 3. The CDR3: CSVEGQGAQYF. In DNA, the CDR3 is TGCAGCGTTGAAGGGCAGGGGGCTCAGTATTTT.

This chain links TRBV11-1 with TRBJ2-7; 15 bases match TRBD2. The CDR3 is made up of 14 amino acids. V lost 2 bases and J lost 12; bases outside the gene matches: 5. CDR1 is SGHAT and CDR2 is FQDESV in the germline V gene (reference sequence). In DNA form, the CDR3 reads TGTGCCAGCAGCTTACTCGGACTAGCGGGAGGGTCGTACTTC. It codes for CASSLLGLAGGSYF.

The chain carries TRBV28 and TRBJ2-7, with a weak D call TRBD1 (6 bases). The ends were cut back, 4 bases at V and 3 bases at J, with 10 bases in the middle. Germline CDR1 is MDHEN and CDR2 is SYDVKM. This CDR3 region has 13 residues. CDR3 sequence reads: CASSYPDSYEQYF. The CDR3 nucleotides are TGTGCCAGCAGTTATCCGGACAGCTACGAGCAGTACTTC.

A few counts support this clone. The V gene is TRBV19, the J gene TRBJ1-5; 8 bases map to TRBD1. This CDR3 comprises 16 residues. The V segment lost 4 bases and the J segment 4 bases; nucleotides outside the gene matches: 9. Germline V gene lookup returns CDR1 LNHDA and CDR2 SQIVND (reference sequence). CDR3 loop: CASSRQGIYPNQPQHF. The DNA of the CDR3 is TGTGCCAGTAGTAGACAGGGGATCTACCCTAATCAGCCCCAGCATTTT. The complete variable domain, with remaining parts taken from reference TRBV19 and TRBJ1-5, reads DGGITQSPKYLFRKEGQNVTLSCEQNLNHDAMYWYRQDPGQGLRLIYYSQIVNDFQKGDIAEGYSVSREKKESFPLTVTSAQKNPTAFYLCASSRQGIYPNQPQHFGDGTRLSIL.

This CDR3 reads CASSLVVNEKLFF. The CDR3 nucleotides are TGTGCCAGCAGCTTAGTGGTTAATGAAAAACTGTTTTTT. The chain is built from TRBV7-9 and TRBJ1-4; D not resolved. Germline values: CDR1 SEHNR, CDR2 FQNEAQ (reference sequence). The V and J ends lost 1 base and 4 bases respectively, with 4 bases between them. CDR3 length equals 13 residues.

This clone is medium-sized within its sample. The rearrangement uses TRBV7-6 and TRBJ2-5; the D gene is possibly TRBD1 (5 bases). CDR3 length: 15 amino acids. The germline V and J ends were trimmed by 1 base and 5 bases, with 14 bases remaining between them. Germline V gene sequence: CDR1 SGHVS, CDR2 FNYEAQ. The CDR3 region is CASSLEAGSHETQYF. CDR3 nucleotide sequence: TGTGCCAGCAGCTTAGAAGCAGGGTCCCACGAGACCCAGTACTTC.

The V call is TRBV6-1, the J call TRBJ1-1; D is unclear. The V end was cut by 2 bases, the J end by 4 bases, with 11 bases between. Per germline, CDR1 MNHNS and CDR2 SASEGT. The length of the CDR3 is 14 residues. The CDR3 region is CASSERSRGTEAFF. As DNA, the CDR3 is TGTGCCAGCAGTGAAAGGTCCAGAGGCACTGAAGCTTTCTTT.

In this sample, this clone turned up once. The chain joins TRBV27 to TRBJ2-3; the D call may be TRBD1 or TRBD2 (5 bases each). V was clipped by 3 bases and J by 1 base, with 11 bases between them. The CDR3 runs 15 residues. In germline, CDR1 is MNHEY, CDR2 SMNVEV (reference sequence). Here the CDR3 reads CASSLWGIGTDTQYF. CDR3 in DNA: TGTGCCAGCAGTTTGTGGGGGATCGGCACAGATACGCAGTATTTT.

The rearrangement joins TRBV2 to TRBJ1-5, with D possibly matching TRBD1 (5 bases). The CDR3 runs to 13 residues. V lost 8 bases to trimming and J lost 1 base, with 9 bases between them. Germline V lookup: CDR1 SNHLY, CDR2 FYNNEI. The chain's CDR3 is CASQGGSNQPQHF. The CDR3 region has the DNA TGTGCCAGCCAGGGTGGCAGCAATCAGCCCCAGCATTTT.

The rearrangement joins TRBV13 to TRBJ1-2, with 9 bases lining up with TRBD1. Trimming cost V 2 bases and J 13 bases; bases outside gene matches: 14. This CDR3 has 15 residues. Germline CDR1 is PRHDT and CDR2 is FYEKMQ (reference sequence). CDR3 sequence reads: CASSLLGQGRPRGTF. CDR3 coding DNA: TGTGCCAGCAGCTTACTAGGACAGGGGAGGCCTCGGGGCACCTTC.

V gene TRBV14 combines with J gene TRBJ2-1; TRBD2 aligns across 8 bases. Germline V gene lookup returns CDR1 SGHDN and CDR2 FVKESK. The CDR3 extends over 14 amino acids. V shed 7 bases, J shed 4 bases, and the junction held 6 bases outside the gene matches. The CDR3 loop reads CASTWAGGYNEQFF. CDR3 nucleotide sequence: TGTGCCAGCACTTGGGCGGGAGGTTACAATGAGCAGTTCTTC.

The gene calls are TRBV11-2 and TRBJ2-2; D gene ambiguous. The CDR3 is made up of 12 amino acids. The V end was cut by 0 bases, the J end by 8 bases, with 4 bases between. Germline CDR1 reads SGHAT; CDR2 reads FQNNGV. CDR3 in DNA: TGTGCCAGCAGCTTAGACGGAGGGGAGCTGTTTTTT. It is translated as CASSLDGGELFF.

The chain couples TRBV7-9 to TRBJ2-3; 7 bases match TRBD1. The CDR3 is 14 residues long. V lost 7 bases, J lost 0 bases, and 4 bases stayed unmatched. CDR1 and CDR2 (germline): SEHNR, FQNEAQ (reference sequence). CDR3 nucleotides: TGTGCCAGCACCCAGGGGGACAGCACAGATACGCAGTATTTT. It yields the protein CASTQGDSTDTQYF.

CDR3 protein: CASSRPGENGNEQFF. CDR3 DNA: TGTGCCAGCAGCCGCCCTGGGGAGAATGGGAATGAGCAGTTCTTC. The rearrangement uses TRBV5-8 and TRBJ2-1; tentative D call: TRBD2 (5 bases). Germline CDR1 and CDR2: SGHTS and YDEGEE. CDR3 length: 15 amino acids. Between the trimmed V and J ends, which lost 4 bases and 7 bases, there was a span of 18 bases.

V and J are TRBV27 and TRBJ2-2; possibly TRBD2 for D (7 bases). The CDR3 is made up of 16 amino acids. Germline V lookup: CDR1 MNHEY, CDR2 SMNVEV (reference sequence). Trimming removed 3 bases from V and 6 bases from J, with 17 bases in between. The DNA for the CDR3 is TGTGCCAGCAGTTTCCGAGGGGGGGGTTGGTCCGGGGAGCTGTTTTTT. This translates into CASSFRGGGWSGELFF.

Here the CDR3 DNA reads TGTGCCAGCAGTGGAGGCCTCTGGACAGGGCACAATGAGCAGTTCTTC. Protein product: CASSGGLWTGHNEQFF. The gene calls are TRBV25-1 and TRBJ2-1, with TRBD1 matching over 8 bases. This CDR3 spans 16 amino acids. CDR1 and CDR2 (germline): MGHDK, SYGVNS. V lost 4 bases and J lost 5; bases outside the gene matches: 10.

This chain connects TRBV9 to TRBJ2-3; 9 bases are shared with TRBD2. Germline loops: CDR1 SGDLS, CDR2 YYNGEE. V lost 4 bases and J lost 1; bases outside the gene matches: 4. This CDR3 has 15 residues. CDR3 residues: CASSPRTSGTDTQYF. In DNA, the CDR3 is TGTGCCAGCAGCCCTAGGACTAGCGGCACAGATACGCAGTATTTT.

The chain carries TRBV7-2 and TRBJ2-1; D is unresolved. This CDR3 region has 11 residues. Between the trimmed V and J ends, which lost 5 bases and 10 bases, there was a span of 9 bases. The V gene's germline CDR1 is SGHTA and CDR2 FQGNSA. The CDR3: CASSPIGEQFF. The DNA of the CDR3 is TGTGCCAGCAGCCCCATAGGGGAGCAGTTCTTC. The full variable domain, completed using reference TRBV7-2 and TRBJ2-1, is GAGVSQSPSNKVTEKGKDVELRCDPISGHTALYWYRQSLGQGLEFLIYFQGNSAPDKSGLPSDRFSAERTGGSVSTLTIQRTQQEDSAVYLCASSPIGEQFFGPGTRLTVL.

The chain carries TRBV5-6 and TRBJ2-7; D perhaps matches TRBD2 (5 bases). The CDR3 spans 14 residues. Germline CDR1 and CDR2: SGHDT and YYEEEE. V lost 1 base to trimming and J lost 2 bases, with 10 bases between them. CDR3 region: CASSLSGVTYEQYF. In nucleotides, the CDR3 is TGTGCCAGCAGCTTGAGCGGAGTGACCTACGAGCAGTACTTC.

This rearrangement joins TRBV19 to TRBJ1-5; possible D gene TRBD1, 6 bases. Looked up from germline, CDR1 is LNHDA and CDR2 is SQIVND (reference sequence). The CDR3 contains 15 residues. V lost 10 bases and J lost 2, with 18 bases in between. The CDR3 spells CATTGGQWGNQPQHF. The CDR3 bases are TGTGCCACCACGGGGGGCCAGTGGGGCAATCAGCCCCAGCATTTT.

The chain links TRBV5-1 to TRBJ1-2; no firm D call. Germline CDR1 reads SGHRS; CDR2 reads YFSETQ. The CDR3 is 14 amino acids. Between the trimmed V and J ends, which lost 0 bases and 7 bases, there was a span of 13 bases. CDR3 sequence: CASSLGGGSGGYTF. Here the CDR3 DNA reads TGCGCCAGCAGCTTGGGTGGAGGGTCCGGTGGCTACACCTTC.